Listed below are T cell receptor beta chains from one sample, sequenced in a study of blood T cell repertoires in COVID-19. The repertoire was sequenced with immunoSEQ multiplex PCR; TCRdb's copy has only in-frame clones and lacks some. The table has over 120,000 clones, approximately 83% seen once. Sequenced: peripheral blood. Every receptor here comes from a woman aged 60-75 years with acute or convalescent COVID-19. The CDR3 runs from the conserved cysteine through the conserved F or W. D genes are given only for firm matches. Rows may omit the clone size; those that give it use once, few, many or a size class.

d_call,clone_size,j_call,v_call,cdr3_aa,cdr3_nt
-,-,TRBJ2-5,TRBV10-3,CAISEHPRGSQETQYF,TGTGCCATCAGTGAGCACCCGAGGGGGTCCCAAGAGACCCAGTACTTC
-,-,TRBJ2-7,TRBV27,CASSLLRVGHEQYF,TGTGCCAGCAGTTTATTGAGGGTCGGGCACGAGCAGTACTTC
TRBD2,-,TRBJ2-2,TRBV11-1,CASSWGGTGAGELFF,TGTGCCAGCAGCTGGGGGGGTACGGGTGCCGGGGAGCTGTTTTTT
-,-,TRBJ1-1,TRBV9,CASSPTGRAPSTEAFF,TGTGCCAGCAGCCCCACCGGCAGGGCGCCGAGTACTGAAGCTTTCTTT
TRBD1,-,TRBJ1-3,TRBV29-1,CSVPTGVGGNTIYF,TGCAGCGTTCCGACAGGGGTTGGGGGAAACACCATATATTTT
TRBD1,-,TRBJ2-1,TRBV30,CAWGQGGNEQFF,TGTGCCTGGGGACAGGGAGGCAATGAGCAGTTCTTC
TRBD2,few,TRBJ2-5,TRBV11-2,CASSLVLTSVKETQYF,TGTGCCAGCAGCTTAGTTCTAACTAGCGTGAAAGAGACCCAGTACTTC
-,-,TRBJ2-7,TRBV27,CASSLSYGGQGEQYF,TGTGCCAGCAGTTTATCGTATGGCGGTCAGGGCGAGCAGTACTTC
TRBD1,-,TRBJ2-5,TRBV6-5,CASSRDRVEETQYF,TGTGCCAGCAGTCGGGACAGGGTTGAAGAGACCCAGTACTTC
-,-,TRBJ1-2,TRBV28,CASSPGWTENGYTF,TGTGCCAGCAGTCCCGGATGGACAGAAAATGGCTACACCTTC
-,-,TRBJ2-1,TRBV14,CASSQLNSGFGEQFF,TGTGCCAGCAGCCAGTTAAATTCGGGGTTCGGCGAGCAGTTCTTC
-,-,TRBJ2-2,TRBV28,CASSLWRSDTNTGELFF,TGTGCCAGCAGTTTATGGCGTAGCGACACGAACACCGGGGAGCTGTTTTTT
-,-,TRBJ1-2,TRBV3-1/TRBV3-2,CASSQESGKHGYTF,TGTGCCAGCAGCCAAGAGTCCGGTAAGCATGGCTACACCTTC
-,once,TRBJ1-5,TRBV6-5,CAGSGVNNQPQHF,TGTGCCGGCTCGGGAGTGAACAATCAGCCCCAGCATTTT
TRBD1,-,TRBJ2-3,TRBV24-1,CATSEGGRGPDTQYF,TGTGCCACCAGTGAAGGGGGCAGGGGCCCAGATACGCAGTATTTT
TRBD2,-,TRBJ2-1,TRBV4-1,CASSQDGLSGTYNEQFF,TGCGCCAGCAGCCAAGATGGCCTTAGCGGGACGTATAATGAGCAGTTCTTC
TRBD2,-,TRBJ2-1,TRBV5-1,CASSLLPGGLRNEQFF,TGCGCCAGCAGCTTGTTACCGGGAGGCTTGAGAAATGAGCAGTTCTTC
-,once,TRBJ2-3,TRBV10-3,CAVRDPGNTQYF,TGTGCCGTGCGGGACCCCGGGAATACGCAGTATTTT
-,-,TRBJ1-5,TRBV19,CASSISPAQLLPQHF,TGTGCCAGTAGTATTAGCCCTGCCCAGCTATTGCCCCAGCATTTT
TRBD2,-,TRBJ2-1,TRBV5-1,CASSFASGSLLEQFF,TGCGCCAGCAGCTTCGCTAGCGGGAGCCTCCTGGAGCAGTTCTTC
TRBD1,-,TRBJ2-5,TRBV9,CASSVTGDVKTQYF,TGTGCCAGCAGCGTGACAGGGGACGTCAAGACCCAGTACTTC
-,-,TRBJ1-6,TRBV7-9,CASGAPGPGALHF,TGTGCCAGCGGGGCTCCTGGACCTGGAGCCCTCCACTTT